By its share, the clone carrying this T cell receptor beta chain is medium-sized. The antigen is not known. This entry is derived from a study of blood T cells in healthy people across ages. Study-wide points: With donor CMV status unknown, expanded clonotype changes were possibly confounded.

The authors ran a second PCR of about 6 to 11 cycles using a sample-barcoded 5' primer and a J-beta primer mix. Through a template-switch adaptor with 12 random nucleotides, each cDNA molecule received a tag. Every sample returned 2.5 million or more CDR3-containing paired-end reads. In TCRdb, the 5' RACE reads were re-called with MiXCR into one record per CDR3 protein. The repertoire holds just under 750,000 distinct CDR3 sequences, with about 20% as singletons. The receptor's source is a man aged 70-80 years in good health. Input material: blood.

The CDR3 DNA sequence: TGTGCCAGCAGCCTCGGACCGATGGAGTATTTT. The encoded protein is CASSLGPMEYF. V gene TRBV12-3 or TRBV12-4 combines with J gene TRBJ2-3; unclear D gene. V was trimmed by 6 bases and J by 13 bases, leaving 14 bases between them. CDR3 length: 11 residues.